This T cell receptor beta chain was identified during a study of monozygotic twins with inflammatory bowel disease. The germline gives CDR1 SEHNR, CDR2 FQNEAQ (reference sequence). The CDR3 is made up of 14 amino acids. Using the 5' RACE reads, TCRdb records one entry per CDR3 protein without DNA. The repertoire table contains 440,000 or so distinct CDR3 sequences. The chain recombines TRBV7-9 with TRBJ1-1; the D call from TCRdb, TRBD1, cannot be confirmed without DNA. The sample consisted of blood. This clonotype originated in a human donor with ulcerative colitis or Crohn's disease, or a healthy co-twin of an affected twin (not recorded which). The CDR3 sequence is CASSQKGGNTEAFF.